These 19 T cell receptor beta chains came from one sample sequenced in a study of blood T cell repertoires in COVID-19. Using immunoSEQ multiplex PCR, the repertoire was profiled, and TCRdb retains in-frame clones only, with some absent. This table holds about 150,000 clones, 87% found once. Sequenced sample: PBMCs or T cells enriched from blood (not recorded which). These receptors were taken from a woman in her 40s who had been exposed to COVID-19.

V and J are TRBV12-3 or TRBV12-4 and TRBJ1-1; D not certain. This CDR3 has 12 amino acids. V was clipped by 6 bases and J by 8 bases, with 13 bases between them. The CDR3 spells CASSSSGEEAFF. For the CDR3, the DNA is TGTGCCAGCAGCTCCTCGGGAGAGGAAGCTTTCTTT.

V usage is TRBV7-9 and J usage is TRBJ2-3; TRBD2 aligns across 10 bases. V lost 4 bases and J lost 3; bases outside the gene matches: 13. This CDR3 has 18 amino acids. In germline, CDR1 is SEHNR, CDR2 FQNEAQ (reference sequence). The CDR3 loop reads CASSSVPLSGRVTDTQYF. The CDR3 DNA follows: TGTGCCAGCAGCTCAGTCCCCTTGAGCGGGAGGGTGACAGATACGCAGTATTTT.

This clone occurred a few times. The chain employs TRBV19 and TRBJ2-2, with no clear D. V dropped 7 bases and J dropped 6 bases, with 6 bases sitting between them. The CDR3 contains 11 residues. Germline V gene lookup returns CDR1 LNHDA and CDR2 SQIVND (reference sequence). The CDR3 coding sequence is TGTGCCAGTACTGTCGCCGGGGAGCTGTTTTTT. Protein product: CASTVAGELFF.

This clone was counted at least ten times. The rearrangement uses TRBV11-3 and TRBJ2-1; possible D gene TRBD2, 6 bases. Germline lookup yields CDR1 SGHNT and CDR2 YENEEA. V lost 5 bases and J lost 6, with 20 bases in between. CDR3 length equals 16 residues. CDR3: CASSETWGDGSNEQFF. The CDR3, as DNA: TGTGCCAGCAGCGAGACCTGGGGCGACGGGAGCAATGAGCAGTTCTTC.

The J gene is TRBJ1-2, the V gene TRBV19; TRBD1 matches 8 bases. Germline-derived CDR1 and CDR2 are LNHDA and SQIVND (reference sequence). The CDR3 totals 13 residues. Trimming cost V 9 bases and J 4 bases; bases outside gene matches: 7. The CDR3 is CASDRGEFYGYTF. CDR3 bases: TGTGCCAGCGACAGGGGAGAGTTCTATGGCTACACCTTC. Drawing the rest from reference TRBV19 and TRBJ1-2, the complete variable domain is DGGITQSPKYLFRKEGQNVTLSCEQNLNHDAMYWYRQDPGQGLRLIYYSQIVNDFQKGDIAEGYSVSREKKESFPLTVTSAQKNPTAFYLCASDRGEFYGYTFGSGTRLTVV.

The DNA of the CDR3 is TGTGCCAGCAGTGATCGGGGGACAGGAGAAAACATTCAGTACTTC. Its translation is CASSDRGTGENIQYF. The chain couples TRBV25-1 to TRBJ2-4; 8 bases map to TRBD1. CDR3 size: 15 residues. The V gene's germline CDR1 is MGHDK and CDR2 SYGVNS. The V segment lost 3 bases and the J segment 5 bases; nucleotides outside the gene matches: 6.

The CDR3 spells CASSRTYEQYF. The CDR3 coding sequence is TGTGCCAGTTCTAGGACCTACGAGCAGTACTTC. The chain is built from TRBV10-3 and TRBJ2-7; no clear D gene. This CDR3 has 11 residues. Trimming cost V 10 bases and J 2 bases, with 9 bases left between them. The germline gives CDR1 ENHRY, CDR2 SYGVKD.

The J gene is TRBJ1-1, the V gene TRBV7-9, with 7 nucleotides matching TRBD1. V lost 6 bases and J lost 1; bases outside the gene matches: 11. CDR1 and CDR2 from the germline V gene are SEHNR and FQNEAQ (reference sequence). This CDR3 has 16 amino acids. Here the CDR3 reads CASSSAEGAPNTEAFF. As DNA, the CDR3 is TGTGCCAGCAGTTCAGCGGAGGGGGCGCCGAACACTGAAGCTTTCTTT. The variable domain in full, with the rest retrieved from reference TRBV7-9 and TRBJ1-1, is DTGVSQNPRHKITKRGQNVTFRCDPISEHNRLYWYRQTLGQGPEFLTYFQNEAQLEKSRLLSDRFSAERPKGSFSTLEIQRTEQGDSAMYLCASSSAEGAPNTEAFFGQGTRLTVV.

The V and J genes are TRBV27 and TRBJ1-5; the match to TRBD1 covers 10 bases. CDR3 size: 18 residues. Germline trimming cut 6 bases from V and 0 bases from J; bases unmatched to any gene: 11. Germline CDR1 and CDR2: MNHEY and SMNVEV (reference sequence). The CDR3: CASSRYGQGGNSNQPQHF. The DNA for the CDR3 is TGTGCCAGCAGCCGTTACGGACAGGGGGGAAATAGCAATCAGCCCCAGCATTTT.

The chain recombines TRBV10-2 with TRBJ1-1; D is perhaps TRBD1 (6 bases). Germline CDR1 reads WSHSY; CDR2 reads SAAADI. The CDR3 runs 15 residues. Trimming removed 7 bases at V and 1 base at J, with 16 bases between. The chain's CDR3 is CASTSGQGRNTEAFF. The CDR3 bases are TGCGCCAGCACCTCGGGGCAGGGGCGGAACACTGAAGCTTTCTTT.

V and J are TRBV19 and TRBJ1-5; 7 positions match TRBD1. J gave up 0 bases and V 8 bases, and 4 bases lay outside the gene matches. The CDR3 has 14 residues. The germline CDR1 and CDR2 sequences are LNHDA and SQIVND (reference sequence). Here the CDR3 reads CASARGVSNQPQHF. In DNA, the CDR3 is TGTGCCAGTGCCAGGGGGGTTAGCAATCAGCCCCAGCATTTT.

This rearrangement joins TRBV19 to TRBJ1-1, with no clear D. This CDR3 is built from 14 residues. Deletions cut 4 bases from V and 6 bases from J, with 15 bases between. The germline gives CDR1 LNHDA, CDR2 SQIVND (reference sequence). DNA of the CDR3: TGTGCCAGTAGTACCGGCATGAGGCATGCTGAAGCTTTCTTT. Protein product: CASSTGMRHAEAFF.

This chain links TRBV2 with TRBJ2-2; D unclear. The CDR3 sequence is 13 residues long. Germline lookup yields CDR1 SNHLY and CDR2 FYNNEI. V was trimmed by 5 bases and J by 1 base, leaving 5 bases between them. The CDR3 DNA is TGTGCCAGCAGTTTGAGGAACACCGGGGAGCTGTTTTTT. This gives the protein CASSLRNTGELFF.

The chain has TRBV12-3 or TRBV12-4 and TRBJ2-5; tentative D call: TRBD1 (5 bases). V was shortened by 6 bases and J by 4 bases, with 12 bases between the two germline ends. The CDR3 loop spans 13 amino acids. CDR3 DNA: TGTGCCAGCAGGGGTGGGGCGGTAGAGACCCAGTACTTC. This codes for CASRGGAVETQYF.

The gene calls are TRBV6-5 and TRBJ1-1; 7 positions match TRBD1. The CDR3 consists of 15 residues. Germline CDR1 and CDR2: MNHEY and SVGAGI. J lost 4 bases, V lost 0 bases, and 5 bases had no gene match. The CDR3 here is CASSYSGRGTTEAFF. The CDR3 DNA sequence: TGTGCCAGCAGTTACTCGGGCAGGGGGACCACTGAAGCTTTCTTT.

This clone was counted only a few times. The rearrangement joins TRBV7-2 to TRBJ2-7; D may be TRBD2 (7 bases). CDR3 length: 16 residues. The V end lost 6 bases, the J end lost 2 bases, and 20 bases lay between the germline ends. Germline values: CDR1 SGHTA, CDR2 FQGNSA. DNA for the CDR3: TGTGCCAGCAGGAGCCATGGGGGGGGCCTCCCCTACGAGCAGTACTTC. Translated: CASRSHGGGLPYEQYF.

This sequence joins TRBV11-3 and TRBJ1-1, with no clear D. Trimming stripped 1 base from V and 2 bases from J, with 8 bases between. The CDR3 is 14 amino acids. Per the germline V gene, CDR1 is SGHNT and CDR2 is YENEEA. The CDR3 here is CASSLAPSNTEAFF. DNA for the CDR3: TGTGCCAGCAGCTTAGCCCCGAGCAACACTGAAGCTTTCTTT.

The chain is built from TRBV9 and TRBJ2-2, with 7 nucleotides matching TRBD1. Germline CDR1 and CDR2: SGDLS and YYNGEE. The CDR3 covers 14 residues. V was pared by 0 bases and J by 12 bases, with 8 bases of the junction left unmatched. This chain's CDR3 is CASSVVVTGQQLFF. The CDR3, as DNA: TGTGCCAGCAGCGTAGTCGTAACGGGACAGCAGCTGTTTTTT. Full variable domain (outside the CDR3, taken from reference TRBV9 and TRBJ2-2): DSGVTQTPKHLITATGQRVTLRCSPRSGDLSVYWYQQSLDQGLQFLIQYYNGEERAKGNILERFSAQQFPDLHSELNLSSLELGDSALYFCASSVVVTGQQLFFGEGSRLTVL.

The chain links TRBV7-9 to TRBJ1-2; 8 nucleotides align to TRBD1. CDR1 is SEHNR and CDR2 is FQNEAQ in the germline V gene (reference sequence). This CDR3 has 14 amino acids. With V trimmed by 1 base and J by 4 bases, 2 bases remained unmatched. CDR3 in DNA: TGTGCCAGCAGCTTAGAAACAGGGGGCTATGGCTACACCTTC. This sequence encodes CASSLETGGYGYTF.